A selection of T cell receptor beta chains follows, all from one sample in a study of shared clonotypes between healthy human individuals. The repertoire was sequenced with immunoSEQ multiplex PCR; TCRdb's copy has only in-frame clones and lacks some. The sample shows 2 million to 2.5 million clones, 85% to 95% of them seen only once. The sequencing sample was made of naive CD4+ T cells from PBMCs. The receptors were sampled from a man aged 18 to 29 in good health. Some clones in this sample may be carry-over from other donors' samples. Both conserved end residues are part of each CDR3. The D gene is left open where the match is weak. Size is omitted from some rows. Given values are once, few, many or a class for expanded clones.

j_gene,abundance,v_gene,d_gene,CDR3aa,CDR3nt
TRBJ2-2,once,TRBV6-6,-,CSSSSSTGELFF,TGTTCCAGCAGCTCAAGTACCGGGGAGCTGTTTTTT
TRBJ2-2,-,TRBV5-1,-,CASSSGVPGELFF,TGCGCCAGCAGCTCGGGTGTTCCCGGGGAGCTGTTTTTT
TRBJ1-5,-,TRBV7-9,-,CASSYIRGPGAGQPQHF,TGTGCCAGCAGCTACATCCGAGGTCCGGGGGCAGGTCAGCCCCAGCATTTT
TRBJ2-1,-,TRBV15,TRBD2,CATSRAPGTSGSYEQFF,TGTGCCACCAGCAGGGCCCCCGGGACTAGCGGGAGTTATGAGCAGTTCTTC
TRBJ1-1,-,TRBV11-3,-,CASSLVGSGTEAFF,TGTGCCAGCAGCTTAGTTGGCAGTGGGACTGAAGCTTTCTTT
TRBJ2-3,-,TRBV4-3,TRBD1,CASSQDRGQTRDTQYF,TGCGCCAGCAGCCAAGATAGGGGACAGACAAGAGATACGCAGTATTTT
TRBJ1-5,-,TRBV27,-,CASSLFGLGSNQPQHF,TGTGCCAGCAGTTTATTTGGGTTGGGTAGCAATCAGCCCCAGCATTTT
TRBJ2-3,-,TRBV7-6,-,CASSLAGGTDTQYF,TGTGCCAGCAGCTTAGCGGGAGGCACAGATACGCAGTATTTT
TRBJ2-6,once,TRBV18,TRBD1,CASSPGQGSSGANVLTF,TGTGCCAGCTCACCGGGACAGGGGAGCTCTGGGGCCAACGTCCTGACTTTC
TRBJ1-4,-,TRBV6-1,-,CASSVDSGLGGEKLFF,TGTGCCAGCAGTGTTGATTCAGGCTTAGGTGGGGAAAAACTGTTTTTT
TRBJ2-7,-,TRBV2,TRBD2,CASMASGIYEQYF,TGTGCCAGCATGGCTAGCGGGATCTACGAGCAGTACTTC
TRBJ1-1,-,TRBV18,TRBD1,CASSPWTGKMNTEAFF,TGTGCCAGCTCACCGTGGACAGGGAAAATGAACACTGAAGCTTTCTTT
TRBJ1-2,-,TRBV5-1,-,CASSLGPNIVSTGYTF,TGCGCCAGCAGCTTGGGACCCAACATAGTTTCTACTGGCTACACCTTC
TRBJ2-7,-,TRBV27,-,CASSSTGYEQYF,TGTGCCAGCAGTTCGACGGGCTACGAGCAGTACTTC
TRBJ1-5,-,TRBV28,-,CASSFRTSRDLHHQPQHF,TGTGCCAGCAGTTTCCGCACTTCCCGGGACCTTCATCATCAGCCCCAGCATTTT